This is a list of T cell receptor beta chains from one sample in a study of T cells of healthy individuals. One entry per CDR3 protein, called by TCRdb with MiXCR from the 5' RACE reads. The repertoire holds roughly 76,000 distinct CDR3 sequences, roughly 5.1% seen once, with around 7.6% in the top ten. Every receptor here comes from a female donor in good health. Each CDR3 is given with its conserved first and last residue. A D gene is named only where the DNA matches it firmly. Rows give clone size only sometimes, using once, few, many, or a class for an expanded clone.

clone size,D gene,J gene,V gene,CDR3 protein,CDR3 DNA
few,NA,TRBJ1-2,TRBV5-4,CASSLRGRGGYTF,TGTGCCAGCAGCTTACGTGGCCGGGGTGGCTACACCTTC
few,NA,TRBJ2-1,TRBV4-1,CASSQRPPGSGSYNEQFF,TGCGCCAGCAGCCAAAGGCCACCGGGAAGCGGGTCCTACAATGAGCAGTTCTTC
many,TRBD2,TRBJ2-2,TRBV6-6,CASRTPRLAGGPQDTGVLFF,TGTGCCAGCAGAACCCCCCGACTAGCGGGAGGGCCTCAGGACACCGGGGTGCTGTTTTTT
NA,NA,TRBJ1-2,TRBV3-1,CASSQQGSLGGGYTF,TGTGCCAGCAGCCAACAGGGGTCTCTAGGGGGGGGCTACACCTTC
many,NA,TRBJ2-6,TRBV5-1,CASSLALDSSGANVLTF,TGCGCCAGCAGCTTGGCGCTTGACAGCTCTGGGGCCAACGTCCTGACTTTC
NA,NA,TRBJ2-5,TRBV12-3/TRBV12-4,CASSLQGGGQETQYF,TGTGCCAGCAGTTTACAAGGGGGAGGCCAAGAGACCCAGTACTTC
many,NA,TRBJ1-5,TRBV7-2,CASSPPGTDVKPQHF,TGTGCCAGCAGCCCTCCAGGGACTGACGTCAAACCCCAGCATTTT
many,NA,TRBJ2-4,TRBV19,CASSIVAGADIQYF,TGTGCCAGTAGTATCGTCGCCGGTGCGGACATTCAGTACTTC
NA,TRBD1,TRBJ1-4,TRBV20-1,CSARTGAGEKLFF,TGCAGTGCTCGGACAGGGGCTGGTGAAAAACTGTTTTTT
few,NA,TRBJ2-3,TRBV7-9,CAAPPVGLKDTDTQYF,TGTGCCGCCCCCCCCGTCGGGCTAAAGGACACAGATACGCAGTATTTT
NA,NA,TRBJ1-5,TRBV19,CASSIGPYSNQPQHF,TGTGCCAGTAGTATCGGGCCGTATAGCAATCAGCCCCAGCATTTT
NA,NA,TRBJ2-1,TRBV7-9,CASSPPGDRRNYNEQFF,TGTGCCAGCAGCCCCCCAGGCGACAGGAGGAACTACAATGAGCAGTTCTTC
many,TRBD2,TRBJ2-1,TRBV12-3/TRBV12-4,CASRFSGKAYNEQFF,TGTGCCAGCAGATTTAGCGGGAAGGCATACAATGAGCAGTTCTTC
NA,NA,TRBJ2-1,TRBV29-1,CSVVTGSSYNEQFF,TGCAGCGTTGTAACAGGGAGCTCCTACAATGAGCAGTTCTTC
NA,NA,TRBJ1-1,TRBV5-4,CASAGQGRGDTEAFF,TGTGCCAGCGCGGGGCAGGGTAGGGGCGACACTGAAGCTTTCTTT
NA,TRBD2,TRBJ2-4,TRBV4-3,CASSQDSWSTSGRNIQYF,TGCGCCAGCAGCCAAGATTCATGGTCCACTAGCGGGAGGAACATTCAGTACTTC
NA,NA,TRBJ1-6,TRBV15,CATSRVDSQNSPLHF,TGTGCCACCAGCAGAGTCGACAGTCAAAATTCACCCCTCCACTTT
many,NA,TRBJ2-3,TRBV13,CASSLSVVEVADTQYF,TGTGCCAGCAGCTTATCAGTCGTCGAGGTGGCAGATACGCAGTATTTT
NA,TRBD1,TRBJ1-1,TRBV11-2,CASSLERGQRTEAFF,TGTGCCAGCAGCTTAGAACGGGGACAGAGGACTGAAGCTTTCTTT
NA,NA,TRBJ1-5,TRBV7-2,CASSFLDSNQPQHF,TGTGCCAGCAGCTTCTTGGATAGCAATCAGCCCCAGCATTTT
NA,TRBD2,TRBJ2-1,TRBV20-1,CSAREGTSRNEQFF,TGCAGTGCTAGAGAGGGGACTAGCCGCAATGAGCAGTTCTTC
few,NA,TRBJ1-1,TRBV5-5,CASSMELGVLVTEAFF,TGTGCCAGCAGCATGGAGTTGGGGGTACTGGTCACTGAAGCTTTCTTT
few,TRBD1,TRBJ1-5,TRBV6-1,CASSELEWQGARQPQHF,TGTGCCAGCAGTGAACTCGAGTGGCAGGGGGCACGCCAGCCCCAGCATTTT
NA,TRBD1,TRBJ2-1,TRBV7-2,CVSSLPGGDEQFF,TGTGTCAGCAGCTTACCAGGGGGCGATGAGCAGTTCTTC
many,TRBD2,TRBJ2-6,TRBV7-3,CASSAGAGANVLTF,TGTGCCAGCAGCGCGGGGGCTGGGGCCAACGTCCTGACTTTC
many,NA,TRBJ1-2,TRBV4-1,CASSQDRGRLYGYTF,TGCGCCAGCAGCCAAGATAGGGGCAGGCTGTATGGCTACACCTTC
many,NA,TRBJ1-1,TRBV2,CASSAKAVNTEAFF,TGTGCCAGCAGTGCTAAGGCTGTGAACACTGAAGCTTTCTTT
NA,NA,TRBJ1-5,TRBV7-9,CASSLSNQPQHF,TGTGCCAGCAGCCTTAGCAATCAGCCCCAGCATTTT
NA,NA,TRBJ1-6,TRBV12-3/TRBV12-4,CASSLTVHGSPLHF,TGTGCCAGCAGTTTGACTGTTCACGGCTCACCCCTCCACTTT
many,NA,TRBJ1-5,TRBV6-2/TRBV6-3,CASTRESNQPQHF,TGTGCCAGCACCCGGGAATCCAATCAGCCCCAGCATTTT
NA,NA,TRBJ1-5,TRBV12-5,CASGPDYGGASQPQHF,TGTGCTAGTGGTCCCGACTATGGGGGTGCCTCCCAGCCCCAGCATTTT